This T cell receptor (beta chain) was sequenced for a study of cytomegalovirus exposure and HLA in healthy donors. Study summary: Earlier, 150 million to 200 million T cells were analyzed, and 90 million to 140 million unique TCR beta sequences were found among them. Unique TCRs numbering approximately 80 million, obtained from HLA-typed donors, made up an early data release.

As for this clone: Its cognate antigen is unknown.

The PCR was carried out with 60 Vbeta primers and 13 Jbeta primers. Generated by immunoSEQ multiplex PCR, the TCRdb table keeps only in-frame clones and is missing some. This table holds about 64,000 clones. Broader study findings: Roughly uniform depth of sequencing across donors was assumed in presence/absence analyses.

The sequencing sample was made of PBMCs. This sequence was found in a woman aged 18-30 years in good health and CMV-seronegative.

The DNA of the CDR3 is TGTGCCAGCAGCCCGCCGGGAGGAATGAACACTGAAGCTTTCTTT. Translating gives CASSPPGGMNTEAFF. The rearrangement links TRBV6-5 to TRBJ1-1; the D is unclear. The germline V gene encodes CDR1 MNHEY and CDR2 SVGAGI. There are 15 residues in the CDR3. Trimming left V 6 bases short and J 0 bases short, with 14 bases between.